This TCR beta chain was identified in a study of somatic mutations in cytotoxic T cells in rheumatoid arthritis. The repertoire was sequenced with immunoSEQ multiplex PCR; TCRdb's copy has only in-frame clones and lacks some. The sample records roughly 2,400 clones, 77% being singletons. On this clone itself: The antigen remains undetermined.

V lost 3 bases, J lost 6 bases, and 9 bases stayed unmatched. Germline CDR1 SGDLS, CDR2 YYNGEE. The length of the CDR3 is 15 residues. Study outcomes and limitations: Expanded CD8+ clones had unknown antigen targets. Adjustment for multiple comparisons was not applied to the slight TRBV07 underrepresentation observed in rheumatoid arthritis patients. The study found CD8+ clonality increased with age in rheumatoid arthritis patients, not healthy controls. Of around 60 patients, seven or eight had a largest CD8+ clone that exceeded 20% of CD8+ cells.

The chain has TRBV9 and TRBJ2-1; 7 nucleotides line up with TRBD2. Source material: CD8+ T cells sorted from blood. This sequence originates from a man between 65 and 85 years old with rheumatoid arthritis. As DNA, the CDR3 is TGTGCCAGCAGCGCCCGGGGGGAGGCCGGCAATGAGCAGTTCTTC. This codes for CASSARGEAGNEQFF.